This record covers a single T cell receptor beta chain. No antigen is known for it. Surgery cases with the highest brain T cell transcript signatures were chosen for sequencing. The data originate from a study of brain T cells in children with intractable seizures. Germline CDR1 and CDR2: SGDLS and YYNGEE. V dropped 0 bases and J dropped 4 bases, with 6 bases sitting between them. The CDR3 spans 13 residues. Regarding the study as a whole: Pre-surgery blood may have been undersampled, hiding some clones.

Assay used: immunoSEQ multiplex PCR; TCRdb lists only in-frame clones, some missing. The data show 75,000 to 80,000 clones, 85% to 95% seen once. This clonotype originated in a boy under three years old with tuberous sclerosis and intractable seizures. The sample was peripheral blood, taken at surgery. The chain combines TRBV9 with TRBJ2-3; no clear D gene. CDR3 sequence (DNA): TGTGCCAGCAGCGTAGTACCTTCAGATACGCAGTATTTT. As protein: CASSVVPSDTQYF.